The 3 T cell receptor beta chains in this list originate from one sample, sequenced in a study of CD8+CD57+ T cells in acquired aplastic anemia. Using genomic DNA as the template, TCR beta VDJ and CDR3 profiling was carried out. Via MiXCR, TCRdb re-called the reads, giving one row per CDR3 protein. Among about 210,000 distinct CDR3 sequences listed, approximately 35% were seen once. Source material: sorted CD4+, CD8+, or CD8+CD57+ T cells (not recorded which) from PBMCs. The receptor set was obtained from a human donor in good health, serving as a control.

This clonotype was counted at least ten times. The CDR3: CATSDTGTGRYEQFF. In nucleotides, the CDR3 is TGTGCCACCAGTGACACCGGGACTGGTCGGTATGAGCAGTTCTTC. The chain links TRBV24-1 to TRBJ2-1, with D possibly matching TRBD2 (6 bases). The length of the CDR3 is 15 residues. Trimming took off 4 bases at V and 8 bases at J, with 17 bases between the two ends. CDR1 is KGHDR and CDR2 is SFDVKD in the germline V gene.

This clonotype was counted only a few times. V gene TRBV6-5 combines with J gene TRBJ2-7; 12 bases match TRBD2. The trim removed 2 bases at V and 3 bases at J, leaving 5 bases unmatched. This CDR3 has 16 residues. Germline V gene data show CDR1 as MNHEY and CDR2 as SVGAGI. The CDR3 sequence: CASSYARTSGNYEQYF. In DNA, the CDR3 is TGTGCCAGCAGTTACGCTCGGACTAGCGGGAACTACGAGCAGTACTTC.

The J gene is TRBJ2-7, the V gene TRBV20-1, with a possible D match to TRBD1 (7 bases). Germline V gene lookup returns CDR1 DFQATT and CDR2 SNEGSKA (reference sequence). V was pared by 0 bases and J by 3 bases, with 15 bases between. There are 15 residues in the CDR3. In DNA form, the CDR3 reads TGCAGTGCTAGAGATCGGGCGGGACAGTTCTACGAGCAGTACTTC. It yields the protein CSARDRAGQFYEQYF.